The clone carrying this T cell receptor (beta chain) was counted at least ten times. Each CDR3 protein gets one entry after TCRdb re-called the 5' RACE reads with MiXCR. The sample lists about 57,000 distinct CDR3 sequences; more than 9% were seen once. The data stem from a study of T-cell memory formation after mild COVID-19. There are 12 residues in the CDR3. The germline V gene has CDR1 SSHAT and CDR2 FNYEAQ (reference sequence). The J segment lost 8 bases and the V segment lost 4 bases, leaving 1 base of the junction unmatched. Input material: PBMCs or a T cell subset sorted from them (not recorded which). The chain is built from TRBV7-7 and TRBJ2-2, with 7 nucleotides matching TRBD1. The receptor was isolated from a man aged 18 to 30 who had mild COVID-19 (a few samples of this study predate the infection). Cell type and time point are not known. This CDR3 reads CASSSTGGELFF. CDR3 DNA: TGTGCCAGCAGCTCGACAGGGGGGGAGCTGTTTTTT.